Detailed here is one T cell receptor beta chain. This entry belongs to a study of cytotoxic CD8 clonotypes in ibrutinib-treated CLL. The table came from immunoSEQ multiplex PCR; TCRdb's copy has only in-frame clones and leaves some out. The sample includes under 200,000 clones, under 90% seen only once; the top ten take 3.5% to 5.5%. The CDR3 spans 15 residues. With 1 base removed from V and 4 bases from J, the gap between germline ends came to 10 bases. In germline, CDR1 is LGHNA, CDR2 YNFKEQ. This sample comprised PBMCs, obtained after 24 months of ibrutinib treatment. This sequence joins TRBV4-2 and TRBJ1-4; D remains ambiguous. The TCR sequence derives from a human donor with chronic lymphocytic leukemia. Here the CDR3 DNA reads TGTGCCAGCAGCCAAGTTCCGGACTATAATGAAAAACTGTTTTTT. Protein sequence: CASSQVPDYNEKLFF.